Below, 19 T cell receptor beta chains from the same sample are listed, as sequenced in a study of blood T cell repertoires in COVID-19. Profiling relied on immunoSEQ multiplex PCR, and the TCRdb table lists in-frame clones only, not all of them. The data show roughly 62,000 clones, with around 87% seen just once and about 7.4% held by the top ten. The sequencing sample was made of peripheral blood. Receptors originate from a human donor with active COVID-19. The donor label of this sample is uncertain.

This chain joins TRBV9 and TRBJ1-1; D might be TRBD1 (6 bases). Trimming cost V 6 bases and J 5 bases, with 17 bases left between them. The CDR3 extends over 14 amino acids. Germline V gives CDR1 SGDLS, CDR2 YYNGEE. The CDR3 DNA reads as TGTGCCAGCACCCCCAATACAGGGATAACTGAAGCTTTCTTT. Amino acid sequence: CASTPNTGITEAFF.

The J gene is TRBJ1-1, the V gene TRBV9, with 7 bases that match TRBD1. In germline, CDR1 is SGDLS, CDR2 YYNGEE. V shed 0 bases, J shed 3 bases, and the junction held 5 bases outside the gene matches. CDR3 size: 15 residues. DNA for the CDR3: TGTGCCAGCAGCGTAGATCAGGGGGGCGACACTGAAGCTTTCTTT. Protein sequence: CASSVDQGGDTEAFF.

The chain has TRBV5-1 and TRBJ1-4; 7 bases fit TRBD1. The CDR3 loop spans 15 amino acids. The junction had 3 bases not matched to a gene; V was cut back by 4 bases and J by 0 bases. The germline gives CDR1 SGHRS, CDR2 YFSETQ. Here the CDR3 reads CASSPTGTTNEKLFF. The CDR3 DNA follows: TGCGCCAGCAGCCCGACAGGGACAACTAATGAAAAACTGTTTTTT.

This clone was found once. The V gene is TRBV5-1, the J gene TRBJ1-2, with D perhaps TRBD1 (5 bases). V was pared by 0 bases and J by 3 bases, with 12 bases between. This CDR3 has 15 amino acids. CDR1 is SGHRS, CDR2 YFSETQ, per germline. The CDR3 loop is CASSLDEGRYYGYTF. The CDR3 coding sequence is TGCGCCAGCAGCTTGGATGAGGGGAGGTACTATGGCTACACCTTC.

The gene calls are TRBV30 and TRBJ1-5, with D unclear. Germline CDR1 and CDR2: GTSNPN and SVGIG (reference sequence). Trimming removed 1 base at V and 8 bases at J, with 9 bases between. The CDR3 consists of 12 residues. The CDR3 loop reads CAWSAGMKPQHF. DNA for the CDR3: TGTGCCTGGAGTGCGGGAATGAAGCCCCAGCATTTT.

The chain is built from TRBV10-3 and TRBJ1-1, with TRBD1 matching over 7 bases. Trimming at V came to 0 bases and at J to 4 bases, leaving 5 bases not matched to a gene. The CDR3 consists of 15 residues. Germline V CDR1 and CDR2: ENHRY, SYGVKD. Here the CDR3 reads CAISESTAGGTEAFF. Written as DNA, the CDR3 is TGTGCCATCAGTGAGTCTACAGCAGGGGGCACTGAAGCTTTCTTT.

V gene TRBV30 combines with J gene TRBJ1-2, with a weak D call TRBD1 (5 bases). The germline CDR1 and CDR2 sequences are GTSNPN and SVGIG (reference sequence). The CDR3 runs to 14 residues. Trimming took off 7 bases at V and 4 bases at J, with 19 bases between the two ends. The CDR3 DNA follows: TGTGCCTCCACACCTGAGGGGACTACCTATGGCTACACCTTC. This codes for CASTPEGTTYGYTF.

This chain links TRBV2 with TRBJ2-1; 7 positions match TRBD1. The V gene's germline CDR1 is SNHLY and CDR2 FYNNEI. V was pared by 11 bases and J by 5 bases, with 9 bases of the junction left unmatched. The CDR3 length is 13 residues. As DNA, the CDR3 is TGTGCCGGCTCAATCGACAGGGACAATGAGCAGTTCTTC. Amino acid sequence: CAGSIDRDNEQFF. Drawing the rest from reference TRBV2 and TRBJ2-1, the complete variable domain is EPEVTQTPSHQVTQMGQEVILRCVPISNHLYFYWYRQILGQKVEFLVSFYNNEISEKSEIFDDQFSVERPDGSNFTLKIRSTKLEDSAMYFCAGSIDRDNEQFFGPGTRLTVL.

The rearrangement uses TRBV19 and TRBJ2-3; D may be TRBD1 (5 bases). From germline, CDR1 is LNHDA and CDR2 SQIVND (reference sequence). The CDR3 is 16 amino acids. V was shortened by 6 bases and J by 1 base, with 17 bases between the two germline ends. As DNA, the CDR3 is TGTGCCAGTAGCCCCCTCCAGGGTAGAGGCACAGATACGCAGTATTTT. As protein: CASSPLQGRGTDTQYF.

The V gene is TRBV4-2, the J gene TRBJ1-6, with D unclear. V was pared by 0 bases and J by 5 bases, with 5 bases between. The CDR3 spans 14 residues. Germline assignment: CDR1 LGHNA and CDR2 YNFKEQ. The CDR3 sequence is CASSQDSDNSPLHF. The CDR3 nucleotides are TGTGCCAGCAGCCAAGATTCGGATAATTCACCCCTCCACTTT.

The chain carries TRBV3-1 (or the pseudogene TRBV3-2) and TRBJ2-7; a weak D match, TRBD1 (6 bases). CDR3 length equals 15 residues. Trimming cost V 1 base and J 7 bases, with 17 bases left between them. The germline V gene has CDR1 LGHDT and CDR2 YNNKEL (reference sequence). CDR3 protein: CASSQGIGGFREQYF. Here the CDR3 DNA reads TGTGCCAGCAGCCAAGGCATAGGGGGATTTAGGGAGCAGTACTTC.

This chain uses TRBV11-2 with TRBJ1-6; TRBD1 might be the D (5 bases). Germline CDR1 and CDR2: SGHAT and FQNNGV. This CDR3 comprises 17 residues. V lost 0 bases and J 4 bases, leaving 13 bases between the germline ends. Written as DNA, the CDR3 is TGTGCCAGCAGCTTAGAATATAGGAGACAGTATAATTCACCCCTCCACTTT. Translating gives CASSLEYRRQYNSPLHF.

The chain links TRBV9 to TRBJ2-3; a weak D match, TRBD2 (6 bases). Per the germline V gene, CDR1 is SGDLS and CDR2 is YYNGEE. This CDR3 is 13 amino acids long. V was clipped by 7 bases and J by 2 bases, with 11 bases between them. The CDR3 is CASGTGLTDTQYF. The CDR3 DNA reads TGTGCCAGCGGTACGGGACTCACAGATACGCAGTATTTT.

This clone was observed a single time. The rearrangement links TRBV7-9 to TRBJ1-1; D is perhaps TRBD1 (5 bases). Germline V gives CDR1 SEHNR, CDR2 FQNEAQ (reference sequence). V was shortened by 4 bases and J by 5 bases, with 8 bases between the two germline ends. This CDR3 is 12 amino acids long. The CDR3 loop is CASSWGGTEAFF. The CDR3 DNA follows: TGTGCCAGCAGCTGGGGGGGAACTGAAGCTTTCTTT.

V and J are TRBV5-6 and TRBJ2-3, with 10 bases identical to TRBD1. The V gene's germline CDR1 is SGHDT and CDR2 YYEEEE. The junction had 12 bases not matched to a gene; V was cut back by 1 base and J by 4 bases. This CDR3 contains 18 residues. CDR3 sequence: CASSLLVGDRGAADTQYF. CDR3 in DNA: TGTGCCAGCAGCTTGTTGGTCGGGGACAGGGGAGCAGCAGATACGCAGTATTTT.

The genes are TRBV19 and TRBJ2-1; 9 bases are shared with TRBD1. The CDR3 has 13 amino acids. CDR1 is LNHDA and CDR2 is SQIVND in the germline V gene (reference sequence). V lost 6 bases, J lost 3 bases, and 0 bases stayed unmatched. The CDR3 sequence: CASRTGGYNEQFF. The CDR3 DNA is TGTGCCAGTAGGACAGGGGGCTACAATGAGCAGTTCTTC.

The V and J genes are TRBV28 and TRBJ2-3, with TRBD1 identical over 7 bases. With V trimmed by 5 bases and J by 2 bases, 10 bases remained unmatched. Germline V gene sequence: CDR1 MDHEN, CDR2 SYDVKM. The CDR3 has 16 amino acids. CDR3 region: CASSTLTGQLTDTQYF. The DNA of the CDR3 is TGTGCCAGCAGTACCCTCACGGGACAGCTCACAGATACGCAGTATTTT.

This chain links TRBV29-1 with TRBJ2-5; the D is unclear. The germline gives CDR1 SQVTM, CDR2 ANQGSEA. The V gene lost 4 bases and the J gene lost 5 bases, with 14 bases spanning the gap. This CDR3 region has 13 residues. The CDR3 is CSVGGLKAETQYF. CDR3 sequence (DNA): TGCAGCGTTGGAGGCCTTAAGGCGGAGACCCAGTACTTC.

The rearrangement joins TRBV9 to TRBJ2-3; D is possibly TRBD2 (6 bases). Germline V CDR1 and CDR2: SGDLS, YYNGEE. The V end was cut by 4 bases, the J end by 2 bases, with 14 bases between. The CDR3 length is 15 residues. For the CDR3, the DNA is TGTGCCAGCAGCCCCCGACTAGAACTCACAGATACGCAGTATTTT. Its protein is CASSPRLELTDTQYF.